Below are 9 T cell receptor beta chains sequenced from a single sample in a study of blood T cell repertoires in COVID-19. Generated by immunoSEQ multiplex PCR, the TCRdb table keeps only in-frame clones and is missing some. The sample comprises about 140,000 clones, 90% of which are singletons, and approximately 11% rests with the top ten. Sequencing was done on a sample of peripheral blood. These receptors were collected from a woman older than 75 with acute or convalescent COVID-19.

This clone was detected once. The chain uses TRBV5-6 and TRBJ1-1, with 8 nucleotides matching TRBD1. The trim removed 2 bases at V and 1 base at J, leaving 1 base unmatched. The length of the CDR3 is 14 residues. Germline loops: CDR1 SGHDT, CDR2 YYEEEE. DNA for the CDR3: TGTGCCAGCAGCTTCGGGACAGGGAACACTGAAGCTTTCTTT. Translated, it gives CASSFGTGNTEAFF. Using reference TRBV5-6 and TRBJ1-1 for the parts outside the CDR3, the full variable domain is DAGVTQSPTHLIKTRGQQVTLRCSPKSGHDTVSWYQQALGQGPQFIFQYYEEEERQRGNFPDRFSGHQFPNYSSELNVNALLLGDSALYLCASSFGTGNTEAFFGQGTRLTVV.

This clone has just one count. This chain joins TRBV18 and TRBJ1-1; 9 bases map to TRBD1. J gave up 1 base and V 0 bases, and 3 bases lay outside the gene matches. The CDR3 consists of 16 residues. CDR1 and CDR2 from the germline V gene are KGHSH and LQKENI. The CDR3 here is CASSPPGQGGNTEAFF. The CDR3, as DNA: TGTGCCAGCTCACCACCGGGACAGGGTGGGAACACTGAAGCTTTCTTT.

The CDR3 here is CASSLEPTGLTGELFF. The CDR3 DNA sequence: TGTGCCAGCAGCTTAGAGCCGACAGGGCTGACCGGGGAGCTGTTTTTT. V gene TRBV7-3 combines with J gene TRBJ2-2, with TRBD1 matching over 7 bases. Germline V CDR1 and CDR2: SGHTA, FQGTGA. J was trimmed by 5 bases and V by 2 bases; bases with no gene match: 8. The CDR3 has 16 residues.

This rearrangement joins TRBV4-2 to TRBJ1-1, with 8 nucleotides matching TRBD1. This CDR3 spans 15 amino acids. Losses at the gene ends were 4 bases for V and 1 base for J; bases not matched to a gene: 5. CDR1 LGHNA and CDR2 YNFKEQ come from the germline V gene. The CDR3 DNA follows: TGTGCCAGCAGCCGACCGGACAGGGAGAACACTGAAGCTTTCTTT. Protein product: CASSRPDRENTEAFF.

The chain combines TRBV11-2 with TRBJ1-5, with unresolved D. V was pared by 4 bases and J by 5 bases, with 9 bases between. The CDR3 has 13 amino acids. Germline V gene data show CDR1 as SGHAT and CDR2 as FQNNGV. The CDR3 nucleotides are TGTGCCAGCAGCTCAAGGAGGGATCAGCCCCAGCATTTT. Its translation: CASSSRRDQPQHF.

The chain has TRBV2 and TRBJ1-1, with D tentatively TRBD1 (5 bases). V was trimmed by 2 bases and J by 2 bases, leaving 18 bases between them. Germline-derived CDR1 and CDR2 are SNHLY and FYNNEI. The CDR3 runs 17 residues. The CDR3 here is CASSEYPGHPLNTEAFF. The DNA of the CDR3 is TGTGCCAGCAGTGAATACCCCGGACACCCGCTCAACACTGAAGCTTTCTTT. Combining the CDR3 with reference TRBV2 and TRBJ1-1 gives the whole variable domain EPEVTQTPSHQVTQMGQEVILRCVPISNHLYFYWYRQILGQKVEFLVSFYNNEISEKSEIFDDQFSVERPDGSNFTLKIRSTKLEDSAMYFCASSEYPGHPLNTEAFFGQGTRLTVV.

In DNA form, the CDR3 reads TGTGCCAGCAGCCCCGGGAGGTCGGGGTCAGCAGATACGCAGTATTTT. Translation: CASSPGRSGSADTQYF. The chain couples TRBV11-2 to TRBJ2-3, with 7 nucleotides matching TRBD2. The CDR3 sequence is 16 residues long. The J segment lost 4 bases and the V segment lost 5 bases, leaving 12 bases of the junction unmatched. Germline CDR1 reads SGHAT; CDR2 reads FQNNGV.

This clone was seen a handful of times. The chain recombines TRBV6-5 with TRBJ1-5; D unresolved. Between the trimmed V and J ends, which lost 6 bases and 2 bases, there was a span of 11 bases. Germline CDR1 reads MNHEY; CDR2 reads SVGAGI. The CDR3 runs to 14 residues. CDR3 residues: CASSLSGGNQPQHF. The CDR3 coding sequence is TGTGCCAGCAGCCTGTCGGGAGGCAATCAGCCCCAGCATTTT.

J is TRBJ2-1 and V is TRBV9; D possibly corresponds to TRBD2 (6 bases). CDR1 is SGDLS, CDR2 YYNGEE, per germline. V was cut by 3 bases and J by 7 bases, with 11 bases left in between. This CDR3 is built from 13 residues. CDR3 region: CASSAGVWNEQFF. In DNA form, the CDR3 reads TGTGCCAGCAGCGCGGGAGTGTGGAATGAGCAGTTCTTC.